A selection of T cell receptor beta chains follows, all from one sample in a study of cytomegalovirus exposure and HLA in healthy donors. The data were produced by immunoSEQ multiplex PCR, yet TCRdb's version contains in-frame clones alone and is incomplete. The sample includes roughly 140,000 clones, over 75% of them seen just once. What was sequenced was PBMCs. Every receptor here comes from a man aged 25 to 45 in good health and CMV-seropositive. Both conserved end residues are part of each CDR3. The D gene is left open where the match is weak. Only some rows state a clone size, as once, few, many or a class for expanded clones.

clone size | J gene | D gene | V gene | CDR3 protein | CDR3 DNA
- | TRBJ2-3 | - | TRBV5-4 | CASTLTGSTDTQYF | TGTGCCAGCACCCTGACAGGAAGCACAGATACGCAGTATTTT
- | TRBJ2-7 | TRBD1 | TRBV19 | CASSPDRAAYEQYF | TGTGCCAGTAGCCCGGACAGGGCGGCCTACGAGCAGTACTTC
few | TRBJ2-5 | TRBD2 | TRBV4-1 | CASSQGVSGAPSQYF | TGCGCCAGCAGCCAAGGGGTTAGCGGGGCCCCCTCCCAGTACTTC
- | TRBJ1-2 | - | TRBV19 | CASSLQVAPNYGYTF | TGTGCCAGTAGCCTTCAGGTGGCACCGAACTATGGCTACACCTTC
- | TRBJ1-1 | - | TRBV28 | CASRLGWRDEAFF | TGTGCCAGCAGGTTGGGGTGGAGGGATGAAGCTTTCTTT
- | TRBJ2-7 | - | TRBV13 | CASSFFKGDYEQYF | TGTGCCAGCAGCTTCTTTAAAGGAGATTACGAGCAGTACTTC
- | TRBJ1-5 | - | TRBV19 | CASTGQGHQPQHF | TGTGCCAGTACGGGGCAGGGGCACCAGCCCCAGCATTTT
- | TRBJ2-7 | - | TRBV7-9 | CSSSFSGREQYF | TGTTCCAGCAGCTTTTCGGGTCGAGAGCAGTACTTC
- | TRBJ2-1 | TRBD1 | TRBV4-1 | CASSQPGTAYNEQFF | TGCGCCAGCAGCCAGCCTGGGACAGCCTACAATGAGCAGTTCTTC
- | TRBJ2-2 | TRBD1 | TRBV5-1 | CASSFLPGQANTGELFF | TGCGCCAGCAGCTTCCTACCGGGACAGGCGAACACCGGGGAGCTGTTTTTT
- | TRBJ2-5 | TRBD1 | TRBV11-2 | CASSIQGMSRETQYF | TGTGCCAGCAGCATACAGGGGATGAGCAGAGAGACCCAGTACTTC
- | TRBJ1-2 | - | TRBV2 | CASSQAPRAEGGYTF | TGTGCCAGCAGTCAAGCCCCGCGGGCGGAGGGAGGCTACACCTTC
- | TRBJ2-6 | - | TRBV19 | CASRISGAGANVLTF | TGTGCCAGTAGAATCTCAGGGGCTGGGGCCAACGTCCTGACTTTC
- | TRBJ2-5 | - | TRBV4-2 | CASGMGASKETQYF | TGTGCCAGCGGCATGGGGGCTTCTAAAGAGACCCAGTACTTC
- | TRBJ1-5 | - | TRBV15 | CATSGPGDRMNF | TGTGCCACCAGCGGACCCGGGGATAGGATGAATTTT
- | TRBJ2-5 | - | TRBV28 | CASSLIPSRLETQYF | TGTGCCAGCAGTTTAATCCCGAGTCGTTTAGAGACCCAGTACTTC
few | TRBJ2-3 | - | TRBV9 | CASSPPGTDTQYF | TGTGCCAGCAGCCCCCCGGGCACAGATACGCAGTATTTT
- | TRBJ2-7 | TRBD1 | TRBV5-5 | CASSPRGTERYEQYF | TGTGCCAGCAGCCCCAGGGGGACGGAACGCTACGAGCAGTACTTC
- | TRBJ2-1 | TRBD1 | TRBV5-1 | CASSATGGLAPKRNEQFF | TGCGCCAGCAGCGCAACAGGGGGGCTAGCACCTAAAAGGAATGAGCAGTTCTTC
- | TRBJ2-3 | - | TRBV19 | CASSQGPRGSTDTQYF | TGTGCCAGTAGCCAGGGCCCGCGGGGCTCCACAGATACGCAGTATTTT
- | TRBJ2-1 | - | TRBV6-1 | CASSELGDNEQFF | TGTGCCAGCAGTGAGTTAGGAGACAATGAGCAGTTCTTC
- | TRBJ1-1 | - | TRBV5-6 | CASSTDLGGNTEAFF | TGTGCCAGCAGCACCGACCTCGGGGGGAACACTGAAGCTTTCTTT
- | TRBJ2-7 | - | TRBV7-9 | CASSLPRGGGYEQYF | TGTGCCAGCAGCTTACCCCGAGGGGGGGGCTACGAGCAGTACTTC
- | TRBJ2-3 | TRBD1 | TRBV9 | CASSASGTGDTDTQYF | TGTGCCAGCAGCGCCTCCGGGACAGGGGACACAGATACGCAGTATTTT
- | TRBJ2-2 | - | TRBV27 | CASSFLARNTGELFF | TGTGCCAGCAGTTTTCTAGCGAGGAACACCGGGGAGCTGTTTTTT
- | TRBJ2-6 | - | TRBV15 | CATSRDEDSGANVLTF | TGTGCCACCAGCAGAGACGAGGACTCTGGGGCCAACGTCCTGACTTTC
- | TRBJ2-1 | TRBD2 | TRBV7-9 | CSSSPWREGYNEQFF | TGTTCCAGCAGCCCCTGGCGGGAGGGCTACAATGAGCAGTTCTTC
- | TRBJ2-7 | TRBD1 | TRBV4-3 | CASSQVYPGQGDYEQYF | TGCGCCAGCAGCCAAGTTTATCCTGGACAGGGGGATTACGAGCAGTACTTC
few | TRBJ2-5 | TRBD2 | TRBV7-9 | CASSPSGGRETQYF | TGTGCCAGCAGCCCTAGCGGAGGGAGGGAGACCCAGTACTTC
- | TRBJ1-4 | TRBD1 | TRBV30 | CAWSPTGADEKLFF | TGTGCCTGGAGTCCGACAGGGGCCGACGAAAAACTGTTTTTT
- | TRBJ1-6 | TRBD1 | TRBV7-9 | CASSRQGNPLHF | TGTGCCAGCAGCAGACAGGGTAACCCCCTCCACTTT
few | TRBJ2-1 | TRBD2 | TRBV5-4 | CASSLGSSGYNEQFF | TGTGCCAGCAGCTTGGGGTCTAGCGGCTACAATGAGCAGTTCTTC
- | TRBJ2-2 | TRBD2 | TRBV19 | CASSDPRGGGPDGELFF | TGTGCCAGTAGTGACCCCCGGGGCGGGGGGCCCGACGGGGAGCTGTTTTTT
- | TRBJ2-5 | - | TRBV21-1 | CAQVAVQETQYF | TGTGCCCAAGTGGCAGTCCAAGAGACCCAGTACTTC
- | TRBJ1-2 | TRBD1 | TRBV7-8 | CASSRGQGIVGYTF | TGTGCCAGCAGCCGAGGACAGGGCATCGTTGGCTACACCTTC
- | TRBJ2-3 | - | TRBV9 | CASSVLASSTDTQYF | TGTGCCAGCAGCGTCCTAGCGTCTAGCACAGATACGCAGTATTTT
once | TRBJ2-1 | - | TRBV7-9 | CASSYSEVSYNEQFF | TGTGCCAGCAGCTATAGCGAAGTCTCCTACAATGAGCAGTTCTTC
once | TRBJ2-2 | - | TRBV6-6 | CASSLTITGELFF | TGTGCCAGCAGTCTGACAATCACCGGGGAGCTGTTTTTT
- | TRBJ1-4 | TRBD1 | TRBV6-5 | CASSGQGLGNEKLFF | TGTGCCAGCAGTGGACAGGGTCTCGGTAATGAAAAACTGTTTTTT
- | TRBJ1-6 | TRBD1 | TRBV28 | CASSPVGQGNSPLHF | TGTGCCAGCAGTCCCGTCGGACAGGGGAACTCACCCCTCCACTTT
few | TRBJ2-3 | TRBD2 | TRBV9 | CASSPSLAGGTDTQYF | TGTGCCAGCAGCCCTTCCTTAGCGGGAGGCACAGATACGCAGTATTTT
- | TRBJ2-1 | TRBD2 | TRBV11-3 | CASSPTSGLYNEQFF | TGTGCCAGCAGCCCCACTAGCGGACTCTACAATGAGCAGTTCTTC
- | TRBJ1-5 | - | TRBV19 | CASSIGQPNQPQHF | TGTGCCAGTAGTATAGGACAGCCTAATCAGCCCCAGCATTTT
once | TRBJ2-7 | TRBD2 | TRBV28 | CASSFFSTSARAYEQYF | TGTGCCAGCAGTTTTTTTTCGACTAGCGCAAGAGCCTACGAGCAGTACTTC
- | TRBJ2-7 | - | TRBV7-2 | CASSKRAITYEQYF | TGTGCCAGCAGCAAGCGCGCCATTACCTACGAGCAGTACTTC
- | TRBJ2-7 | - | TRBV6-5 | CASSPQQGTYEQYF | TGTGCCAGCAGCCCACAACAGGGCACCTACGAGCAGTACTTC
- | TRBJ2-2 | TRBD1 | TRBV7-7 | CASSLDRGTGELFF | TGTGCCAGCAGCTTAGACAGGGGCACCGGGGAGCTGTTTTTT
- | TRBJ2-5 | TRBD1 | TRBV10-2 | CASSGWTGTGGRRTQYF | TGCGCCAGCAGTGGATGGACCGGGACAGGGGGCAGGAGGACCCAGTACTTC
- | TRBJ2-3 | - | TRBV6-1 | CASSEQRHTDTQYF | TGTGCCAGCAGTGAACAAAGACACACAGATACGCAGTATTTT
- | TRBJ1-4 | - | TRBV6-1 | CASSGQGIEELFF | TGTGCCAGCAGTGGGCAGGGGATTGAAGAACTGTTTTTT
- | TRBJ2-1 | - | TRBV28 | CASSLSTQVLNEQFF | TGTGCCAGCAGTTTATCGACGCAGGTCCTTAATGAGCAGTTCTTC
- | TRBJ2-6 | TRBD2 | TRBV5-1 | CASSPGAGVGGANVLTF | TGCGCCAGCAGCCCAGGAGCGGGAGTTGGTGGGGCCAACGTCCTGACTTTC
- | TRBJ1-2 | TRBD1 | TRBV25-1 | CASSEDTSTGYNGYTF | TGTGCCAGCAGTGAAGACACTTCGACAGGGTATAATGGCTACACCTTC
- | TRBJ1-1 | - | TRBV19 | CASNNPRDTGTEAFF | TGTGCCAGTAACAACCCCAGGGACACTGGCACTGAAGCTTTCTTT